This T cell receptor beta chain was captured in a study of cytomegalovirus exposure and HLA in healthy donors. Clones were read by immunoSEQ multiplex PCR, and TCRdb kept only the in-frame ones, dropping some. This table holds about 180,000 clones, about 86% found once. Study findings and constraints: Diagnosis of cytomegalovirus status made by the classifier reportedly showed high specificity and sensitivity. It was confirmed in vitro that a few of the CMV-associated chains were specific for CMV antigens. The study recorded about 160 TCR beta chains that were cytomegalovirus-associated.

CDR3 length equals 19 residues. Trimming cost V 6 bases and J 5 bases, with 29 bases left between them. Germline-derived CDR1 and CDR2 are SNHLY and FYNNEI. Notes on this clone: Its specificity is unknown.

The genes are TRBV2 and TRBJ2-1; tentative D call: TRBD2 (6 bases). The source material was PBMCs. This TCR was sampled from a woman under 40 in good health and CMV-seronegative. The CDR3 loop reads CASRGLGFTHPQRNNEQFF. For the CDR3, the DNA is TGTGCCAGCAGGGGACTGGGGTTCACCCACCCACAAAGAAACAATGAGCAGTTCTTC. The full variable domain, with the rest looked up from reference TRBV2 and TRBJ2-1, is EPEVTQTPSHQVTQMGQEVILRCVPISNHLYFYWYRQILGQKVEFLVSFYNNEISEKSEIFDDQFSVERPDGSNFTLKIRSTKLEDSAMYFCASRGLGFTHPQRNNEQFFGPGTRLTVL.